One and the same sample provided the 7 T cell receptor beta chains below, sequenced in a study of Ad26.COV2.S vaccination and SARS-CoV-2 variants. TCRdb's table, derived via immunoSEQ multiplex PCR, lists solely in-frame clones and lacks some. The repertoire consists of 380,000 or so clones, with around 82% occurring once and the leading ten covering roughly 7.4%. Indicated treatment: 15 to 20 received Ad26.COV2.S at low or high dose, single or two shots; 5 received placebo; per-sample allocation not given. All samples were drawn on day 63, counting from the first vaccine or placebo injection. The specimen was peripheral blood, collected in a trial of Ad26.COV2.S vaccine versus placebo. Receptors originate from a person between 18 and 65 years old who received the Ad26.COV2.S COVID-19 vaccine or a placebo.

The V and J genes are TRBV5-1 and TRBJ2-2; 7 bases map to TRBD2. Germline CDR1 is SGHRS and CDR2 is YFSETQ. Trimming at V came to 4 bases and at J to 4 bases, leaving 10 bases not matched to a gene. The CDR3 consists of 16 residues. CDR3 amino acids: CASSPNAGAVTGELFF. Here the CDR3 DNA reads TGCGCCAGCAGCCCAAATGCGGGAGCGGTCACCGGGGAGCTGTTTTTT.

This chain links TRBV30 with TRBJ1-2; perhaps TRBD1 as D (5 bases). V was cut by 1 base and J by 4 bases, with 7 bases left in between. Germline CDR1 and CDR2: GTSNPN and SVGIG (reference sequence). The CDR3 spans 12 residues. The CDR3 DNA sequence: TGTGCCTGGAGTGGGCAGGGCTATGGCTACACCTTC. This sequence encodes CAWSGQGYGYTF.

This chain links TRBV5-4 with TRBJ1-5, with TRBD1 as a possible D gene (6 bases). Germline V lookup: CDR1 SGHNT, CDR2 YYREEE (reference sequence). There are 15 residues in the CDR3. V was clipped by 2 bases and J by 1 base, with 10 bases between them. The CDR3 nucleotides are TGTGCCAGCAGCTTTGGGGGGCAGAGCAATCAGCCCCAGCATTTT. The encoded protein is CASSFGGQSNQPQHF. The whole variable domain, filled in from reference TRBV5-4 and TRBJ1-5, reads ETGVTQSPTHLIKTRGQQVTLRCSSQSGHNTVSWYQQALGQGPQFIFQYYREEENGRGNFPPRFSGLQFPNYSSELNVNALELDDSALYLCASSFGGQSNQPQHFGDGTRLSIL.

This clone appeared a few times. This chain connects TRBV4-3 to TRBJ1-2, with unresolved D. The CDR3 is made up of 12 amino acids. The V end was cut by 4 bases, the J end by 5 bases, with 8 bases between. Germline V gives CDR1 LGHNA, CDR2 YSLEER. CDR3 region: CASSLGWYGYTF. In nucleotides, the CDR3 is TGCGCCAGCAGCCTAGGATGGTATGGCTACACCTTC.

This sequence joins TRBV11-2 and TRBJ1-1, with D perhaps matching TRBD1 (6 bases). The V end was cut by 0 bases, the J end by 4 bases, with 9 bases between. In germline, CDR1 is SGHAT, CDR2 FQNNGV. This CDR3 comprises 14 residues. In nucleotides, the CDR3 is TGTGCCAGCAGCTTAGAGAGGGGGGGCACTGAAGCTTTCTTT. It specifies CASSLERGGTEAFF.

This clone was seen just once. The J gene is TRBJ2-6, the V gene TRBV19; D gene uncertain. CDR3 length: 13 residues. Trimming pared 9 bases from V and 4 bases from J, leaving 10 bases between. Germline CDR1 is LNHDA and CDR2 is SQIVND (reference sequence). The CDR3 here is CASSEWGANVLTF. CDR3 DNA: TGTGCCAGCTCCGAATGGGGGGCCAACGTCCTGACTTTC.

There are many counts of this clone. The chain recombines TRBV5-6 with TRBJ1-2; a possible D gene is TRBD1 (6 bases). Germline V gene sequence: CDR1 SGHDT, CDR2 YYEEEE. This CDR3 region has 16 residues. V lost 3 bases and J lost 6, with 21 bases in between. The CDR3 loop is CASSSHRTENIDGYTF. CDR3 bases: TGTGCCAGCAGCTCCCACAGGACAGAGAATATTGATGGCTACACCTTC.